This T cell receptor beta chain was observed in a study of PD-1 blockade in classical Hodgkin lymphoma. Study in general: The study gave patients nivolumab 3 mg/kg intravenously every 2 weeks. Study results and caveats: By C4D1, diversity of CD4+ TCRs had risen significantly, whereas that of CD8+ TCRs had not. Nivolumab initiated under 1 year post-ASCT led to patient exclusion.

Assay: immunoSEQ multiplex PCR; the TCRdb copy retains only in-frame clones and omits some. The top ten clones hold 18% of a sample with about 18,000 clones, 79% of them seen once. The CDR3 runs 17 residues. Germline V gene lookup returns CDR1 MRHNA and CDR2 SNTAGT. Losses at the gene ends were 6 bases for V and 4 bases for J; bases not matched to a gene: 9. Concerning this clone: The antigen is unknown.

Brentuximab vedotin exposure varied among the patients, all of whom had relapsed after autologous stem cell transplantation. Under best response, outcomes were complete response, partial response or progressive disease. The origin of this receptor is a human donor with classical Hodgkin lymphoma. Sequences were derived from peripheral blood mononuclear cells (PBMCs), sampled before the second cycle of nivolumab. The chain is built from TRBV6-4 and TRBJ2-3, with TRBD2 identical over 14 bases. The CDR3 sequence is CASSPSTSGGGSDTQYF. CDR3 nucleotide sequence: TGTGCCAGCAGCCCGTCGACTAGCGGGGGGGGATCAGATACGCAGTATTTT.